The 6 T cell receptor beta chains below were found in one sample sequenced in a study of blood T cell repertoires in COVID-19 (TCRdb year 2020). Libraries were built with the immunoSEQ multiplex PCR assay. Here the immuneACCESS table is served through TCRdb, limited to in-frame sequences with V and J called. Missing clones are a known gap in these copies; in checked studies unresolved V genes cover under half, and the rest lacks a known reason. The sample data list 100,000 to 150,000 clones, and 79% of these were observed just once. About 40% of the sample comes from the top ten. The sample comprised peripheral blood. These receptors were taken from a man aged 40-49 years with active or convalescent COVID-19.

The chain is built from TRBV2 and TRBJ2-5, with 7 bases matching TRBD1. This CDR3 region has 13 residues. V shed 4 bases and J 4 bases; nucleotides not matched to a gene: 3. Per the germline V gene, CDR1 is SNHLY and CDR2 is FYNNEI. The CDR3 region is CASSGQGSETQYF. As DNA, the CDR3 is TGTGCCAGCAGTGGACAGGGTTCAGAGACCCAGTACTTC.

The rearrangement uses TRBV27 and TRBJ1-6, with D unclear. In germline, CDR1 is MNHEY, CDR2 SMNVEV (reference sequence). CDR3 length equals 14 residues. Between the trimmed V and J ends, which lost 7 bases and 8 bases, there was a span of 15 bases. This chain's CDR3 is CASNAGFVDSPLHF. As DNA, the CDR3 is TGTGCCAGCAACGCGGGGTTCGTGGATTCACCCCTCCACTTT.

The CDR3 sequence is CASSQNSLAYTGELFF. Written as DNA, the CDR3 is TGTGCCAGCTCACAAAACTCTCTAGCTTACACCGGGGAGCTGTTTTTT. The chain recombines TRBV18 with TRBJ2-2; tentative D call: TRBD2 (5 bases). Germline V CDR1 and CDR2: KGHSH, LQKENI. V was trimmed by 4 bases and J by 3 bases, leaving 15 bases between them. The CDR3 totals 16 residues.

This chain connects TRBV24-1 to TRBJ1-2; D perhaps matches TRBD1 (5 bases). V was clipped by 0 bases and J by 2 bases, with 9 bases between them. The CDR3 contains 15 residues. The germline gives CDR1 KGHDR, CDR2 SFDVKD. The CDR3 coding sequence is TGTGCCACCAGTGATTTGGCCAGGGTCAACTATGGCTACACCTTC. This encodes CATSDLARVNYGYTF.

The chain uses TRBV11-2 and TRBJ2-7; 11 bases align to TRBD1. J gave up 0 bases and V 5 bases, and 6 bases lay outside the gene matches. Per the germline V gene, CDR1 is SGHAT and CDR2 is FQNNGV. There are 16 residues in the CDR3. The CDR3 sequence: CASSRPGTGGSYEQYF. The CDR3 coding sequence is TGTGCCAGCAGCCGACCCGGGACAGGGGGCTCCTACGAGCAGTACTTC.

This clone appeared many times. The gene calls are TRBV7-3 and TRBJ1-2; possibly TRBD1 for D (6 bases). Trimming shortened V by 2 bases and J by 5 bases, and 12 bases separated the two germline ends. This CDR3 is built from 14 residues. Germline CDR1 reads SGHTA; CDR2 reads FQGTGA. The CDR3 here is CASSLSGAEYGYTF. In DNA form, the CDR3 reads TGTGCCAGCAGCTTATCAGGGGCGGAGTATGGCTACACCTTC.